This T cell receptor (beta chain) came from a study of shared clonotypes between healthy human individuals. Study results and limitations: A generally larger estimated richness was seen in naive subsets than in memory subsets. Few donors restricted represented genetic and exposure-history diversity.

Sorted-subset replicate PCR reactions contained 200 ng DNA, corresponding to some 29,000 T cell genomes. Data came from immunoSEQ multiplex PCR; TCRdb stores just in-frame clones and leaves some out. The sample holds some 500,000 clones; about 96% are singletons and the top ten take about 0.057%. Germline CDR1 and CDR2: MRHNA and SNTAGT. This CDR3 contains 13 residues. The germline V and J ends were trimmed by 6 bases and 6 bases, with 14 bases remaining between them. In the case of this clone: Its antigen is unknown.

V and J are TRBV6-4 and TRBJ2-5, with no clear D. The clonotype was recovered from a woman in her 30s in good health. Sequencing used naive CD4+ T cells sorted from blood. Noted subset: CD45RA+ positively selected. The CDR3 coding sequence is TGTGCCAGCAGGCCACGAGCCGCGCAGACCCAGTACTTC. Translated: CASRPRAAQTQYF.